The rows below give T cell receptor beta chains drawn from one sample of a study of blood T cell repertoires in COVID-19. Some clones are missing from TCRdb's copy, which holds only in-frame ones; the method was immunoSEQ multiplex PCR. There are roughly 30,000 clones in the sample; about 90% occur only once, and roughly 2.6% lies in the top ten. Sequenced input: peripheral blood. The receptors derive from a human donor in a cohort sampled during active COVID-19. The CDR3 runs from the conserved cysteine through the conserved F or W. D genes are given only for firm matches. Some rows mark clone size as missing; the rest say once, few, many or name a class of expanded clone.

j_call: TRBJ2-1
cdr3_length: 17
v_call: TRBV27
d_call: .
clone_size: .
cdr3_aa: CASRPLDSAKTYNEQFF
cdr3_nt: TGTGCCAGCAGGCCGCTCGACAGTGCTAAGACCTACAATGAGCAGTTCTTC

j_call: TRBJ2-1
cdr3_length: 13
v_call: TRBV5-1
d_call: TRBD2
clone_size: .
cdr3_aa: CASSAGLAGEQFF
cdr3_nt: TGCGCCAGCAGTGCGGGACTAGCCGGGGAGCAGTTCTTC

j_call: TRBJ2-3
cdr3_length: 14
v_call: TRBV7-3
d_call: .
clone_size: .
cdr3_aa: CASSAPGATDTQYF
cdr3_nt: TGTGCCAGCAGCGCACCGGGAGCTACAGATACGCAGTATTTT

j_call: TRBJ1-1
cdr3_length: 13
v_call: TRBV6-4
d_call: TRBD1
clone_size: .
cdr3_aa: CASSTDRGTEAFF
cdr3_nt: TGTGCCAGCAGTACAGACAGGGGCACTGAAGCTTTCTTT

j_call: TRBJ1-2
cdr3_length: 17
v_call: TRBV5-6
d_call: TRBD1
clone_size: few
cdr3_aa: CASRASAGGLVYYGYTF
cdr3_nt: TGTGCCAGCAGGGCGTCGGCAGGGGGATTAGTTTACTATGGCTACACCTTC

j_call: TRBJ1-2
cdr3_length: 13
v_call: TRBV19
d_call: .
clone_size: .
cdr3_aa: CASRNRDHYGYTF
cdr3_nt: TGTGCCAGTAGAAACAGGGATCACTATGGCTACACCTTC

j_call: TRBJ2-5
cdr3_length: 15
v_call: TRBV9
d_call: TRBD1
clone_size: once
cdr3_aa: CASSVAMDRGETQYF
cdr3_nt: TGTGCCAGCAGCGTAGCAATGGACAGGGGAGAGACCCAGTACTTC

j_call: TRBJ2-1
cdr3_length: 14
v_call: TRBV14
d_call: TRBD1
clone_size: .
cdr3_aa: CASSSWTGDAMQFF
cdr3_nt: TGTGCCAGCAGCTCATGGACAGGGGACGCGATGCAGTTCTTC

j_call: TRBJ2-7
cdr3_length: 16
v_call: TRBV5-1
d_call: TRBD2
clone_size: .
cdr3_aa: CASSLASGGGAYEQYF
cdr3_nt: TGCGCCAGCAGCTTGGCTTCCGGCGGGGGGGCCTACGAGCAGTACTTC

j_call: TRBJ1-4
cdr3_length: 14
v_call: TRBV2
d_call: .
clone_size: .
cdr3_aa: CASRQDIAPQKLFF
cdr3_nt: TGTGCCAGCAGACAAGACATCGCCCCCCAAAAACTGTTTTTT

j_call: TRBJ2-3
cdr3_length: 16
v_call: TRBV5-6
d_call: TRBD2
clone_size: .
cdr3_aa: CASSAQGLTNSNTQYF
cdr3_nt: TGTGCCAGCAGCGCCCAGGGACTAACTAACAGCAATACGCAGTATTTT

j_call: TRBJ2-2
cdr3_length: 15
v_call: TRBV29-1
d_call: .
clone_size: .
cdr3_aa: CSVEGANANTGELFF
cdr3_nt: TGCAGCGTTGAAGGGGCAAACGCGAACACCGGGGAGCTGTTTTTT

j_call: TRBJ2-3
cdr3_length: 15
v_call: TRBV7-9
d_call: .
clone_size: .
cdr3_aa: CASSLAHRVDDTQYF
cdr3_nt: TGTGCCAGCAGCTTAGCCCACAGGGTTGATGATACGCAGTATTTT

j_call: TRBJ2-7
cdr3_length: 16
v_call: TRBV4-1
d_call: .
clone_size: few
cdr3_aa: CASSQGLDRPSYEQYF
cdr3_nt: TGCGCCAGCAGCCAAGGGCTGGACAGACCCTCCTACGAGCAGTACTTC

j_call: TRBJ1-2
cdr3_length: 12
v_call: TRBV12-3/TRBV12-4
d_call: .
clone_size: .
cdr3_aa: CASSPRVYGYTF
cdr3_nt: TGTGCCAGCAGCCCTAGAGTATATGGCTACACCTTC

j_call: TRBJ1-4
cdr3_length: 12
v_call: TRBV12-5
d_call: .
clone_size: .
cdr3_aa: CASSITNEKLFF
cdr3_nt: TGTGCTAGTTCTATCACTAATGAAAAACTGTTTTTT

j_call: TRBJ1-1
cdr3_length: 13
v_call: TRBV29-1
d_call: TRBD1
clone_size: .
cdr3_aa: CSVRGQGYTEAFF
cdr3_nt: TGCAGCGTTAGGGGACAGGGGTATACTGAAGCTTTCTTT

j_call: TRBJ2-1
cdr3_length: 13
v_call: TRBV11-3
d_call: .
clone_size: once
cdr3_aa: CASSYQGSNEQFF
cdr3_nt: TGTGCCAGCAGCTATCAGGGGAGCAATGAGCAGTTCTTC

j_call: TRBJ1-5
cdr3_length: 14
v_call: TRBV19
d_call: .
clone_size: .
cdr3_aa: CASSIDRGNQPQHF
cdr3_nt: TGTGCCAGTAGTATAGACAGGGGCAATCAGCCCCAGCATTTT

j_call: TRBJ2-3
cdr3_length: 13
v_call: TRBV6-5
d_call: .
clone_size: .
cdr3_aa: CASSPPGVYTQYF
cdr3_nt: TGTGCCAGCAGTCCACCGGGGGTTTATACGCAGTATTTT

j_call: TRBJ1-1
cdr3_length: 14
v_call: TRBV15
d_call: .
clone_size: .
cdr3_aa: CATSRQGLNTEAFF
cdr3_nt: TGTGCCACCAGCAGACAGGGGCTTAACACTGAAGCTTTCTTT

j_call: TRBJ2-7
cdr3_length: 16
v_call: TRBV6-6
d_call: TRBD2
clone_size: .
cdr3_aa: CASSSPVLAGGYEQYF
cdr3_nt: TGTGCCAGCAGTTCCCCCGTTCTAGCGGGGGGCTACGAGCAGTACTTC

j_call: TRBJ2-7
cdr3_length: 17
v_call: TRBV7-2
d_call: TRBD2
clone_size: few
cdr3_aa: CASSTRREGFPPHEQYF
cdr3_nt: TGTGCCAGCAGCACTCGACGGGAGGGTTTTCCCCCGCACGAGCAGTACTTC

j_call: TRBJ1-5
cdr3_length: 13
v_call: TRBV12-3/TRBV12-4
d_call: .
clone_size: .
cdr3_aa: CASSFSGRAPQHF
cdr3_nt: TGTGCCAGCAGTTTTAGTGGGAGAGCGCCCCAGCATTTT

j_call: TRBJ2-7
cdr3_length: 15
v_call: TRBV7-2
d_call: TRBD1
clone_size: .
cdr3_aa: CASSLAGTGIYEQYF
cdr3_nt: TGTGCCAGCAGCTTAGCCGGGACAGGCATTTACGAGCAGTACTTC

j_call: TRBJ1-1
cdr3_length: 14
v_call: TRBV7-8
d_call: .
clone_size: once
cdr3_aa: CASTTLGANTEAFF
cdr3_nt: TGTGCCAGCACAACCTTGGGAGCTAACACTGAAGCTTTCTTT

j_call: TRBJ1-1
cdr3_length: 15
v_call: TRBV10-2
d_call: .
clone_size: .
cdr3_aa: CASSESGAGNTEAFF
cdr3_nt: TGCGCCAGCAGTGAGAGCGGGGCGGGAAACACTGAAGCTTTCTTT

j_call: TRBJ1-2
cdr3_length: 15
v_call: TRBV6-5
d_call: TRBD1
clone_size: .
cdr3_aa: CASSYSWGQGSGYTF
cdr3_nt: TGTGCCAGCAGTTACTCCTGGGGACAGGGCTCTGGCTACACCTTC

j_call: TRBJ2-3
cdr3_length: 13
v_call: TRBV12-3/TRBV12-4
d_call: .
clone_size: .
cdr3_aa: CASRGSNTDTQYF
cdr3_nt: TGTGCCAGCAGGGGCTCCAACACAGATACGCAGTATTTT

j_call: TRBJ1-1
cdr3_length: 16
v_call: TRBV10-3
d_call: .
clone_size: .
cdr3_aa: CAISEFPGQMNTEAFF
cdr3_nt: TGTGCCATCAGTGAGTTTCCAGGGCAGATGAACACTGAAGCTTTCTTT

j_call: TRBJ2-3
cdr3_length: 18
v_call: TRBV6-6
d_call: .
clone_size: .
cdr3_aa: CASSPSTTEAASTDTQYF
cdr3_nt: TGTGCCAGCAGTCCTTCTACTACCGAAGCGGCTAGCACAGATACGCAGTATTTT

j_call: TRBJ1-2
cdr3_length: 13
v_call: TRBV6-5
d_call: .
clone_size: once
cdr3_aa: CATSPPGLVGYTF
cdr3_nt: TGTGCCACCTCCCCGCCGGGGTTGGTCGGCTACACCTTC

j_call: TRBJ2-7
cdr3_length: 13
v_call: TRBV7-9
d_call: .
clone_size: once
cdr3_aa: CASSPREPYEQYF
cdr3_nt: TGTGCCAGCAGCCCCCGGGAACCCTACGAGCAGTACTTC

j_call: TRBJ1-2
cdr3_length: 13
v_call: TRBV11-2
d_call: .
clone_size: few
cdr3_aa: CASSAVLAYGYTF
cdr3_nt: TGTGCCAGCAGCGCAGTTCTCGCCTATGGCTACACCTTC

j_call: TRBJ2-2
cdr3_length: 12
v_call: TRBV24-1
d_call: .
clone_size: .
cdr3_aa: CATSLNTGELFF
cdr3_nt: TGTGCCACCAGTCTGAACACCGGGGAGCTGTTTTTT

j_call: TRBJ2-2
cdr3_length: 15
v_call: TRBV6-2/TRBV6-3
d_call: .
clone_size: few
cdr3_aa: CASSYRQGGTGELFF
cdr3_nt: TGTGCCAGCAGTTACCGACAGGGAGGCACCGGGGAGCTGTTTTTT

j_call: TRBJ1-6
cdr3_length: 15
v_call: TRBV4-3
d_call: TRBD1
clone_size: .
cdr3_aa: CASSLMDRRDSPLHF
cdr3_nt: TGCGCCAGCAGCCTTATGGACAGGAGGGATTCACCCCTCCACTTT

j_call: TRBJ2-6
cdr3_length: 15
v_call: TRBV7-7
d_call: .
clone_size: once
cdr3_aa: CASSLGPAGANVLTF
cdr3_nt: TGTGCTAGCAGCTTGGGGCCAGCTGGGGCCAACGTCCTGACTTTC

j_call: TRBJ2-3
cdr3_length: 15
v_call: TRBV24-1
d_call: TRBD2
clone_size: .
cdr3_aa: CATSRASGGSDTQYF
cdr3_nt: TGTGCCACCAGTAGGGCTAGCGGGGGGTCGGATACGCAGTATTTT

j_call: TRBJ1-3
cdr3_length: 14
v_call: TRBV7-6
d_call: TRBD1
clone_size: once
cdr3_aa: CASSLDRGGNTIYF
cdr3_nt: TGTGCCAGCAGCTTGGACAGGGGAGGAAACACCATATATTTT

j_call: TRBJ2-2
cdr3_length: 15
v_call: TRBV7-2
d_call: TRBD1
clone_size: .
cdr3_aa: CASSFDRGNTGELFF
cdr3_nt: TGTGCCAGCAGCTTTGACAGGGGGAACACCGGGGAGCTGTTTTTT

j_call: TRBJ1-1
cdr3_length: 14
v_call: TRBV11-2
d_call: .
clone_size: .
cdr3_aa: CASSAQAMNTEAFF
cdr3_nt: TGTGCCAGCAGCGCACAGGCCATGAACACTGAAGCTTTCTTT

j_call: TRBJ1-6
cdr3_length: 13
v_call: TRBV19
d_call: .
clone_size: once
cdr3_aa: CASSTYLVSPLHF
cdr3_nt: TGTGCCAGTAGTACTTACCTAGTGTCACCCCTCCACTTT

j_call: TRBJ1-1
cdr3_length: 14
v_call: TRBV7-3
d_call: .
clone_size: .
cdr3_aa: CASSAPEADTEAFF
cdr3_nt: TGTGCCAGCAGCGCACCAGAGGCGGACACTGAAGCTTTCTTT

j_call: TRBJ1-1
cdr3_length: 18
v_call: TRBV5-4
d_call: TRBD1
clone_size: .
cdr3_aa: CASSLGGGGRVLNTEAFF
cdr3_nt: TGTGCCAGCAGCTTAGGGGGCGGGGGGCGCGTCCTAAACACTGAAGCTTTCTTT

j_call: TRBJ2-5
cdr3_length: 15
v_call: TRBV30
d_call: TRBD2
clone_size: .
cdr3_aa: CAWSGLAGGGETQYF
cdr3_nt: TGTGCCTGGAGTGGCCTAGCGGGAGGGGGAGAGACCCAGTACTTC

j_call: TRBJ2-3
cdr3_length: 15
v_call: TRBV29-1
d_call: .
clone_size: once
cdr3_aa: CSVEGFAVAADTQYF
cdr3_nt: TGCAGCGTTGAAGGGTTTGCGGTTGCGGCAGATACGCAGTATTTT

j_call: TRBJ1-2
cdr3_length: 16
v_call: TRBV4-1
d_call: TRBD1
clone_size: .
cdr3_aa: CASSQNPPRRGLGYTF
cdr3_nt: TGCGCCAGCAGCCAAAATCCCCCTCGCAGGGGGCTGGGCTACACCTTC

j_call: TRBJ2-3
cdr3_length: 15
v_call: TRBV5-6
d_call: TRBD1
clone_size: .
cdr3_aa: CASSLQGDRTDTQYF
cdr3_nt: TGTGCCAGCAGCCTTCAGGGGGATAGAACAGATACGCAGTATTTT

j_call: TRBJ2-5
cdr3_length: 14
v_call: TRBV2
d_call: .
clone_size: .
cdr3_aa: CASSERTGKETQYF
cdr3_nt: TGTGCCAGCAGTGAACGGACGGGGAAAGAGACCCAGTACTTC

j_call: TRBJ2-7
cdr3_length: 16
v_call: TRBV5-7
d_call: .
clone_size: .
cdr3_aa: CASSNPRNLSCNEQYF
cdr3_nt: TGTGCCAGCAGTAACCCCAGGAACCTCTCTTGTAACGAGCAGTACTTC

j_call: TRBJ1-2
cdr3_length: 13
v_call: TRBV6-5
d_call: .
clone_size: once
cdr3_aa: CASSYSGGVGYTF
cdr3_nt: TGTGCCAGCAGTTACTCGGGAGGGGTCGGCTACACCTTC

j_call: TRBJ2-1
cdr3_length: 15
v_call: TRBV5-4
d_call: .
clone_size: once
cdr3_aa: CASSVDYPTYNEQFF
cdr3_nt: TGTGCCAGCAGCGTAGACTACCCCACTTACAATGAGCAGTTCTTC

j_call: TRBJ1-5
cdr3_length: 16
v_call: TRBV6-5
d_call: TRBD1
clone_size: .
cdr3_aa: CASSSDADRGGQPQHF
cdr3_nt: TGTGCCAGCAGTTCCGATGCGGACAGGGGAGGTCAGCCCCAGCATTTT

j_call: TRBJ1-4
cdr3_length: 15
v_call: TRBV20-1
d_call: TRBD1
clone_size: .
cdr3_aa: CSASGETGLNEKLFF
cdr3_nt: TGCAGTGCTAGTGGTGAGACAGGGCTTAATGAAAAACTGTTTTTT

j_call: TRBJ2-7
cdr3_length: 14
v_call: TRBV4-2
d_call: TRBD1
clone_size: medium-sized
cdr3_aa: CASSPQGAIHEQYF
cdr3_nt: TGTGCCAGCAGCCCACAGGGGGCGATCCACGAGCAGTACTTC

j_call: TRBJ1-4
cdr3_length: 13
v_call: TRBV30
d_call: .
clone_size: .
cdr3_aa: CAWSTRQNEKLFF
cdr3_nt: TGTGCCTGGAGTACTCGACAGAATGAAAAACTGTTTTTT

j_call: TRBJ1-1
cdr3_length: 14
v_call: TRBV3-1/TRBV3-2
d_call: .
clone_size: .
cdr3_aa: CASSQTGGPTEAFF
cdr3_nt: TGTGCCAGCAGCCAAACTGGGGGCCCCACTGAAGCTTTCTTT

j_call: TRBJ2-1
cdr3_length: 16
v_call: TRBV6-1
d_call: TRBD1
clone_size: .
cdr3_aa: CASSDPGQGALGEQFF
cdr3_nt: TGTGCCAGCAGTGACCCCGGACAGGGGGCCCTGGGTGAGCAGTTCTTC